These T cell receptor beta chains were read from a single sample in a study of cytomegalovirus exposure and HLA in healthy donors. Clones were sequenced by immunoSEQ multiplex PCR, and TCRdb holds only the in-frame ones, with some missing. The data contain 150,000 to 200,000 clones, 80% to 90% of them singletons. The sample taken for sequencing was PBMCs. These TCRs come from a male donor in good health and CMV-seronegative. The CDR3 runs from the conserved cysteine through the conserved F or W. Each record gives: V gene, J gene, CDR3 length, CDR3 protein.

v_gene: TRBV29-1; j_gene: TRBJ2-2; len: 12; CDR3aa: CSVGGRGGELFF
v_gene: TRBV5-6; j_gene: TRBJ2-5; len: 15; CDR3aa: CASNRGGPKGETQYF
v_gene: TRBV5-1; j_gene: TRBJ2-4; len: 13; CDR3aa: CASGQGGKNIQYF
v_gene: TRBV5-1; j_gene: TRBJ1-1; len: 18; CDR3aa: CASSLENSGQGMNTEAFF
v_gene: TRBV29-1; j_gene: TRBJ1-5; len: 15; CDR3aa: CSVRTGGNSNQPQHF
v_gene: TRBV28; j_gene: TRBJ2-7; len: 15; CDR3aa: CASSPHTGLGYEQYF
v_gene: TRBV6-6; j_gene: TRBJ1-1; len: 13; CDR3aa: CASSPPLNTEAFF
v_gene: TRBV7-2; j_gene: TRBJ2-3; len: 17; CDR3aa: CASSLSRGVRGTDTQYF
v_gene: TRBV4-2; j_gene: TRBJ1-4; len: 20; CDR3aa: CASSPQAGPKEGSGNEKLFF
v_gene: TRBV5-1; j_gene: TRBJ2-5; len: 17; CDR3aa: CASSSSPPGQGGETQYF
v_gene: TRBV7-2; j_gene: TRBJ2-5; len: 12; CDR3aa: CASSEDRLNEYF
v_gene: TRBV29-1; j_gene: TRBJ2-5; len: 11; CDR3aa: CSVDLRETQYF
v_gene: TRBV7-2; j_gene: TRBJ2-3; len: 15; CDR3aa: CASSAFSGITDTQYF
v_gene: TRBV9; j_gene: TRBJ1-3; len: 15; CDR3aa: CASSVDPGRENTIYF
v_gene: TRBV7-9; j_gene: TRBJ2-5; len: 15; CDR3aa: CASSRRWDRGETQYF
v_gene: TRBV19; j_gene: TRBJ2-5; len: 14; CDR3aa: CASTGTGGLETQYF
v_gene: TRBV7-9; j_gene: TRBJ1-4; len: 15; CDR3aa: CASSLRDSGNEKLFF
v_gene: TRBV5-4; j_gene: TRBJ1-2; len: 15; CDR3aa: CASSWDRGSDYGYTF
v_gene: TRBV15; j_gene: TRBJ1-1; len: 15; CDR3aa: CATSRGDRVSTEAFF
v_gene: TRBV7-2; j_gene: TRBJ1-1; len: 14; CDR3aa: CASSLYITNTEAFF
v_gene: TRBV19; j_gene: TRBJ1-3; len: 14; CDR3aa: CASSPDRGGNTIYF
v_gene: TRBV21-1; j_gene: TRBJ2-2; len: 14; CDR3aa: CASRNNANTGELFF
v_gene: TRBV30; j_gene: .; len: 13; CDR3aa: CAWSWDRGREQYF
v_gene: TRBV28; j_gene: TRBJ2-7; len: 14; CDR3aa: CASSLQGSTYEQYF
v_gene: TRBV28; j_gene: TRBJ1-6; len: 13; CDR3aa: CASTSSYNSPLHF
v_gene: TRBV4-2; j_gene: TRBJ1-3; len: 16; CDR3aa: CASRFSGTGGGNTIYF
v_gene: TRBV28; j_gene: TRBJ2-7; len: 14; CDR3aa: CASSPTSGVSVQYF
v_gene: TRBV6-1; j_gene: TRBJ2-7; len: 15; CDR3aa: CASSELGTGSHEQYF
v_gene: TRBV5-1; j_gene: TRBJ2-1; len: 19; CDR3aa: CASSVGITPGTGVYNEQFF
v_gene: TRBV5-1; j_gene: TRBJ1-4; len: 15; CDR3aa: CASSLADRDYEKLFF
v_gene: TRBV27; j_gene: TRBJ2-2; len: 16; CDR3aa: CASRPLAGGPFGELFF
v_gene: TRBV6-1; j_gene: TRBJ2-7; len: 14; CDR3aa: CASFRDRGPYEQYF
v_gene: TRBV27; j_gene: TRBJ2-7; len: 14; CDR3aa: CASSSGQPSYEQYF
v_gene: TRBV21-1; j_gene: TRBJ1-1; len: 13; CDR3aa: CASWTGGWTEAFF
v_gene: TRBV10-3; j_gene: TRBJ1-6; len: 14; CDR3aa: CAISRQGAGSPLHF
v_gene: TRBV27; j_gene: TRBJ2-7; len: 16; CDR3aa: CASTNTGTSGRGEQYF
v_gene: TRBV7-9; j_gene: TRBJ2-3; len: 16; CDR3aa: CASSPLPGQATDTQYF
v_gene: TRBV18; j_gene: TRBJ1-4; len: 15; CDR3aa: CASFETGTANEKLFF
v_gene: TRBV25-1; j_gene: TRBJ2-5; len: 14; CDR3aa: CASSVAGDWETQYF
v_gene: TRBV19; j_gene: TRBJ1-1; len: 17; CDR3aa: CASSSPDSGASGTEAFF
v_gene: TRBV28; j_gene: TRBJ2-7; len: 14; CDR3aa: CASSSGTVSYEQYF
v_gene: TRBV7-2; j_gene: TRBJ2-5; len: 14; CDR3aa: CASSRFRGGETQYF
v_gene: TRBV28; j_gene: TRBJ1-5; len: 14; CDR3aa: CASRATGNNQPQHF
v_gene: TRBV14; j_gene: TRBJ2-3; len: 16; CDR3aa: CASSPYRVLPTDTQYF
v_gene: TRBV7-2; j_gene: TRBJ1-1; len: 13; CDR3aa: CASSDLGGAAAFF
v_gene: TRBV2; j_gene: TRBJ1-6; len: 16; CDR3aa: CASSQRTGGSNSPLHF
v_gene: TRBV15; j_gene: TRBJ2-2; len: 15; CDR3aa: CATSRGTGDLAELFF